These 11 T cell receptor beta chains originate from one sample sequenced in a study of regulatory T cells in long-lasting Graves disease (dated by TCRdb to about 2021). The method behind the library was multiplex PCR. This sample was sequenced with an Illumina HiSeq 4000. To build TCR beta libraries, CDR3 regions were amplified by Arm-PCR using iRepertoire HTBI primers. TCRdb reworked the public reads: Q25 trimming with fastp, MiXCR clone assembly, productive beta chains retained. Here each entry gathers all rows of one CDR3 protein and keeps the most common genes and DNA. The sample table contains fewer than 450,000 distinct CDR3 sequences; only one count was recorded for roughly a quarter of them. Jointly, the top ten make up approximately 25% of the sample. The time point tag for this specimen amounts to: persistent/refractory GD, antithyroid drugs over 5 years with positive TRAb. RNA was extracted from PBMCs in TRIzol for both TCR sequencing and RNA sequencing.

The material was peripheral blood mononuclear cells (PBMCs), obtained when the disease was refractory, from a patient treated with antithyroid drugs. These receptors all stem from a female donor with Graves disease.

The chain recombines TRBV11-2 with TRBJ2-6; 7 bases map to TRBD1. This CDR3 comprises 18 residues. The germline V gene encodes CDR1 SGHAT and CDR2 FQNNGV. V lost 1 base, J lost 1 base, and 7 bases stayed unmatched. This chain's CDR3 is CASSLVRRGKSGANVLTF. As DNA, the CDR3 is TGTGCCAGCAGCTTAGTCCGCAGGGGGAAATCTGGGGCCAACGTCCTGACTTTC.

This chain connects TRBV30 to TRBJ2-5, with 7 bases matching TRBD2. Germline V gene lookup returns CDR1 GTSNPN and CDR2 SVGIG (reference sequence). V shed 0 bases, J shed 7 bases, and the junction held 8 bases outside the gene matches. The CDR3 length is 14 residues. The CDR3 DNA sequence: TGTGCCTGGAGTGTAATAAAGGTAGCGGGGACCCAGTACTTC. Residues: CAWSVIKVAGTQYF.

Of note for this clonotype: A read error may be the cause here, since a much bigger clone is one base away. CDR3 residues: CASSPQGSGHGYTF. CDR3 coding DNA: TGTGCCAGCAGTCCCCAGGGTTCCGGCCATGGCTACACCTTC. The gene calls are TRBV11-1 and TRBJ1-2, with D maybe TRBD1 (5 bases). Germline V lookup: CDR1 SGHAT, CDR2 FQDESV (reference sequence). This CDR3 contains 14 residues. V was shortened by 6 bases and J by 6 bases, with 17 bases between the two germline ends.

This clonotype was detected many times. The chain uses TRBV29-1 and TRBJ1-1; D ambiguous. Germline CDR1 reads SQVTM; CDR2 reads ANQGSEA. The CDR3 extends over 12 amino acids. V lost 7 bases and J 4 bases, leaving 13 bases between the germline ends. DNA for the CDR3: TGCAGCGCCTCGGGGTGGGGCACTGAAGCTTTCTTT. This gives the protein CSASGWGTEAFF.

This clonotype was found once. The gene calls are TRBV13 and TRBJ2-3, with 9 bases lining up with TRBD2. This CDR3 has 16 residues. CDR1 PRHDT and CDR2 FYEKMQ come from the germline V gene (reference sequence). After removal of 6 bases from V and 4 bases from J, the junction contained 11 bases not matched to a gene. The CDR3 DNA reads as TGTGCCAGCAGTAAAAAGACTAGCGGAAGGGCAGATACGCAGTATTTT. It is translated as CASSKKTSGRADTQYF.

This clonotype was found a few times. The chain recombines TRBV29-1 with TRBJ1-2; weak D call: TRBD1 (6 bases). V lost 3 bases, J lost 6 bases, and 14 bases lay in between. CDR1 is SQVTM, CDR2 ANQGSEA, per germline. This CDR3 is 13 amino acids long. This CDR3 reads CSVDPGRGHGYTF. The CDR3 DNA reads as TGCAGCGTTGACCCAGGCAGGGGACATGGCTACACCTTC.

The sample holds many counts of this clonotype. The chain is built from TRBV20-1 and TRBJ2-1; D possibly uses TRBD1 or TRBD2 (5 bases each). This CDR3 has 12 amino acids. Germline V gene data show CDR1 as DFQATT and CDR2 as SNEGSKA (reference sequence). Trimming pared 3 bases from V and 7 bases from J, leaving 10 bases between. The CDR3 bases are TGCAGTGCTAGGGGTGGGGGAAATGAGCAGTTCTTC. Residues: CSARGGGNEQFF.

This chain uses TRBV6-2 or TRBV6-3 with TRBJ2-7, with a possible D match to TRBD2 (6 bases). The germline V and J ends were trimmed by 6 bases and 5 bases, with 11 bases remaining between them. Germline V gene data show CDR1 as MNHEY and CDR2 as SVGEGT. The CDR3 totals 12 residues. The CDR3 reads CASREGPHEQYF. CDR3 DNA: TGTGCCAGCAGGGAGGGCCCCCACGAGCAGTACTTC.

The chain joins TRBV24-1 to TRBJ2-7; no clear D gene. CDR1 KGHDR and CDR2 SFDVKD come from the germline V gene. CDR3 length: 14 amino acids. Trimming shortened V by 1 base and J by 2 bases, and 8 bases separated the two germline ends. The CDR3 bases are TGTGCCACCAGTGATTTATTCCAGGCCTACGAGCAGTACTTC. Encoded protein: CATSDLFQAYEQYF.

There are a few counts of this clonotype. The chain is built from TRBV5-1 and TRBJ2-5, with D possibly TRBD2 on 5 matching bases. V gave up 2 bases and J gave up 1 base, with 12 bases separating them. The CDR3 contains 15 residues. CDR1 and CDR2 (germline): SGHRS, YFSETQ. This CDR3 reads CASSLLGSGQETQYF. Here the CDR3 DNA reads TGCGCCAGCAGCTTATTGGGGAGTGGCCAAGAGACCCAGTACTTC.

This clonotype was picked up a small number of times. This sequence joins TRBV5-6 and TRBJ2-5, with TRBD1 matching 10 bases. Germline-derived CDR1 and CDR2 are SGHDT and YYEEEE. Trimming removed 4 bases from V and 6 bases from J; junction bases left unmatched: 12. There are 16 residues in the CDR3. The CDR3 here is CASSLAGGQGWKTQYF. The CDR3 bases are TGTGCCAGCAGCCTGGCCGGGGGACAGGGGTGGAAGACCCAGTACTTC.